These 30 T cell receptor beta chains were sequenced from one sample in a study of vaccination effects on CD4 cells after COVID-19. The method was immunoSEQ multiplex PCR; TCRdb's version includes in-frame clones alone and lacks a portion of them. The data contain 30,000 or so clones, around 70% of them singletons. These receptors' targets are unknown. With the ViraFEST assay, the study expanded antigen-specific CD4+ T cells using viral peptide pools, then sequenced them. It was after around eleven days of culture that CD4+ T cells were isolated. Each participant received a vaccine that was either BNT162b2 or mRNA-1273, given as two doses. The sample in question was CD4+ T cells from PBMCs cultured with HCoV-229E spike peptides, obtained after COVID-19 vaccination. The origin of the receptors is a human donor who received a COVID-19 vaccine.

The chain combines TRBV3-1 (or the pseudogene TRBV3-2) with TRBJ2-1; TRBD2 matches 7 bases. Losses at the gene ends were 5 bases for V and 1 base for J; bases not matched to a gene: 5. The CDR3 covers 15 residues. Germline-derived CDR1 and CDR2 are LGHDT and YNNKEL (reference sequence). The CDR3 loop is CASSATSSSYNEQFF. In DNA, the CDR3 is TGTGCCAGCAGCGCGACTAGCTCTTCCTACAATGAGCAGTTCTTC.

The chain employs TRBV3-1 (or the pseudogene TRBV3-2) and TRBJ1-6; 12 bases line up with TRBD1. CDR1 and CDR2 (germline): LGHDT, YNNKEL (reference sequence). The CDR3 consists of 17 residues. With V trimmed by 8 bases and J by 2 bases, 7 bases remained unmatched. DNA for the CDR3: TGTGCCAGCGGAAGTGGGACAGGGGGCCCCTATAATTCACCCCTCCACTTT. Translation gives CASGSGTGGPYNSPLHF.

The chain combines TRBV19 with TRBJ1-6, with 8 bases matching TRBD1. Germline CDR1 is LNHDA and CDR2 is SQIVND (reference sequence). The V segment lost 3 bases and the J segment 7 bases; nucleotides outside the gene matches: 5. The CDR3 covers 15 residues. This CDR3 is CASSIEDRANSPLHF. The CDR3 region has the DNA TGTGCCAGTAGTATTGAGGACAGGGCAAATTCACCCCTCCACTTT.

This clone was counted a single time. The genes are TRBV30 and TRBJ1-1; TRBD1 aligns across 8 bases. Losses at the gene ends were 5 bases for V and 3 bases for J; bases not matched to a gene: 14. From germline, CDR1 is GTSNPN and CDR2 SVGIG (reference sequence). This CDR3 is built from 16 residues. DNA for the CDR3: TGTGCCTGGGGCACAGGGGGTGGTGGTCGGGACACTGAAGCTTTCTTT. The encoded protein is CAWGTGGGGRDTEAFF.

V gene TRBV18 combines with J gene TRBJ2-2; maybe TRBD1 (5 bases). Germline CDR1 reads KGHSH; CDR2 reads LQKENI. Trimming removed 2 bases at V and 0 bases at J, with 10 bases between. The CDR3 runs to 16 residues. CDR3 nucleotide sequence: TGTGCCAGCTCACCAGGTCACAGGACGAACACCGGGGAGCTGTTTTTT. As protein: CASSPGHRTNTGELFF.

The rearrangement uses TRBV7-9 and TRBJ2-5; TRBD2 aligns across 8 bases. This CDR3 is 17 amino acids long. Germline trimming cut 1 base from V and 2 bases from J; bases unmatched to any gene: 9. Per the germline V gene, CDR1 is SEHNR and CDR2 is FQNEAQ (reference sequence). CDR3 nucleotides: TGTGCCAGCAGCTTAGGTGCAGCGGGGGTGATTCAAGAGACCCAGTACTTC. Its protein is CASSLGAAGVIQETQYF. Full variable domain (missing parts from reference TRBV7-9 and TRBJ2-5): DTGVSQNPRHKITKRGQNVTFRCDPISEHNRLYWYRQTLGQGPEFLTYFQNEAQLEKSRLLSDRFSAERPKGSFSTLEIQRTEQGDSAMYLCASSLGAAGVIQETQYFGPGTRLLVL.

The CDR3 region has the DNA TGTGCCAGCAGGACAGAGGCTCGGAGGAACACCATATATTTT. Its protein is CASRTEARRNTIYF. J is TRBJ1-3 and V is TRBV6-5, with a weak D call TRBD1 (5 bases). Germline values: CDR1 MNHEY, CDR2 SVGAGI. The germline V and J ends were trimmed by 6 bases and 7 bases, with 16 bases remaining between them. The CDR3 runs to 14 residues.

This clone appeared a few times. The V call is TRBV5-1, the J call TRBJ2-7; the match to TRBD2 covers 10 bases. V gave up 4 bases and J gave up 2 bases; unmatched junction bases: 3. CDR1 and CDR2 (germline): SGHRS, YFSETQ. This CDR3 region has 14 residues. In DNA form, the CDR3 reads TGCGCCAGCAGCCAAACTAGCGGGGCCTACGAGCAGTACTTC. It specifies CASSQTSGAYEQYF.

The J gene is TRBJ2-3, the V gene TRBV5-1; unclear D gene. The CDR3 runs 12 residues. From germline, CDR1 is SGHRS and CDR2 YFSETQ. V was trimmed by 7 bases and J by 0 bases, leaving 6 bases between them. CDR3 bases: TGCGCCAGCCGGTATAGCACAGATACGCAGTATTTT. This gives the protein CASRYSTDTQYF.

V gene TRBV10-1 combines with J gene TRBJ2-2; no firm D call. Germline CDR1 WNHNN, CDR2 SYGVQD (reference sequence). V was pared by 4 bases and J by 5 bases, with 8 bases between. The CDR3 has 13 amino acids. The CDR3 DNA follows: TGCGCCAGCAGTGGGGGATTAACCGGGGAGCTGTTTTTT. Its translation: CASSGGLTGELFF.

This rearrangement joins TRBV15 to TRBJ1-3, with no clear D. Trimming removed 4 bases at V and 0 bases at J, with 19 bases between. Germline-derived CDR1 and CDR2 are LNHNV and YYDKDF (reference sequence). This CDR3 is built from 18 residues. CDR3 in amino acids: CATSTTRGFGVSGNTIYF. The CDR3 region has the DNA TGTGCCACCAGCACTACACGAGGGTTTGGGGTCTCTGGAAACACCATATATTTT.

This clone was seen a single time. The chain combines TRBV19 with TRBJ2-3; possible D gene TRBD1, 5 bases. This CDR3 has 11 residues. Trimming removed 9 bases from V and 4 bases from J, with 8 bases in between. The germline V gene encodes CDR1 LNHDA and CDR2 SQIVND (reference sequence). CDR3 DNA: TGTGCCAGCAGGGCCCCAGATACGCAGTATTTT. Its translation: CASRAPDTQYF. Looking up the rest from reference TRBV19 and TRBJ2-3 gives the full variable domain: DGGITQSPKYLFRKEGQNVTLSCEQNLNHDAMYWYRQDPGQGLRLIYYSQIVNDFQKGDIAEGYSVSREKKESFPLTVTSAQKNPTAFYLCASRAPDTQYFGPGTRLTVL.

The chain employs TRBV6-5 and TRBJ1-1; TRBD1 might be the D (6 bases). The CDR3 sequence is 15 residues long. V lost 3 bases and J 6 bases, leaving 17 bases between the germline ends. Germline values: CDR1 MNHEY, CDR2 SVGAGI. CDR3 nucleotide sequence: TGTGCCAGCAGTTATGGACAGTCGATTCGATCTGAAGCTTTCTTT. The encoded protein is CASSYGQSIRSEAFF.

The chain carries TRBV27 and TRBJ1-1, with D possibly matching TRBD1 (5 bases). V was trimmed by 4 bases and J by 11 bases, leaving 29 bases between them. The length of the CDR3 is 17 residues. Looked up from germline, CDR1 is MNHEY and CDR2 is SMNVEV (reference sequence). CDR3 region: CASSSLFEEGASVFAFF. The CDR3 nucleotides read TGTGCCAGCAGTTCCCTCTTTGAGGAAGGGGCGTCGGTGTTTGCTTTCTTT.

Concerning this clone: Germline and junction disagree at one end, which may indicate a read error. This chain links TRBV2 with TRBJ2-2, with D possibly TRBD2 on 6 matching bases. There are 15 residues in the CDR3. The germline CDR1 and CDR2 sequences are SNHLY and FYNNEI. The CDR3 nucleotides are TGTGCCAGCAGCGACCAGGGCGGGAACTCCGGGGAGCTGTTTTTT. Residues: CASSDQGGNSGELFF.

The rearrangement joins TRBV21-1 to TRBJ1-2; the table's TRBD1 call for D was not verified on the DNA. TRBV21-1 is assigned pseudogene status. The CDR3 runs 15 residues. Here the CDR3 reads CASSTRSAGYYGYTF. The CDR3 DNA sequence: TGTGCCAGCAGCACCCGGTCCGCAGGTTACTATGGCTACACCTTC.

V is TRBV11-2 and J is TRBJ1-2, with 7 positions matching TRBD1. CDR3 length: 13 amino acids. Germline CDR1 and CDR2: SGHAT and FQNNGV. V was pared by 5 bases and J by 3 bases, with 3 bases of the junction left unmatched. The CDR3 DNA is TGTGCCAGCAGCCTCGGGACAGACTATGGCTACACCTTC. It yields the protein CASSLGTDYGYTF.

This clone was picked up one time. This chain joins TRBV12-3 or TRBV12-4 and TRBJ2-2; D uncertain. Trimming removed 2 bases from V and 7 bases from J, with 5 bases in between. The CDR3 contains 12 residues. The chain's CDR3 is CASSLTNGELFF. The CDR3 DNA sequence: TGTGCCAGCAGTTTAACCAACGGGGAGCTGTTTTTT.

The chain couples TRBV7-9 to TRBJ1-2; perhaps TRBD1 as D (6 bases). The CDR3 covers 15 residues. V lost 1 base and J lost 4, with 13 bases in between. The germline V gene has CDR1 SEHNR and CDR2 FQNEAQ (reference sequence). CDR3: CASSLGVSGAYGYTF. The DNA of the CDR3 is TGTGCCAGCAGCTTAGGGGTCTCAGGGGCCTATGGCTACACCTTC.

V is TRBV3-1 (or the pseudogene TRBV3-2) and J is TRBJ2-2, with D possibly called TRBD1 or TRBD2 (5 bases each). V was pared by 0 bases and J by 3 bases, with 11 bases between. CDR3 size: 16 residues. CDR1 and CDR2 (germline): LGHDT, YNNKEL (reference sequence). The CDR3 nucleotides read TGTGCCAGCAGCCAAGAGTGGGACCTTGACACCGGGGAGCTGTTTTTT. Translating gives CASSQEWDLDTGELFF.

This chain uses TRBV5-4 with TRBJ2-1, with D perhaps TRBD2 (6 bases). CDR3 size: 16 residues. Trimming took off 0 bases at V and 8 bases at J, with 18 bases between the two ends. Germline V gene lookup returns CDR1 SGHNT and CDR2 YYREEE (reference sequence). Here the CDR3 reads CASSLAPGGGSDEQFF. In DNA form, the CDR3 reads TGTGCCAGCAGCTTGGCCCCAGGTGGGGGGAGCGATGAGCAGTTCTTC.

The sample holds a few counts of this clone. The chain uses TRBV18 and TRBJ2-5; no reliable D call. The CDR3 is made up of 13 amino acids. V was trimmed by 7 bases and J by 1 base, leaving 10 bases between them. Germline V lookup: CDR1 KGHSH, CDR2 LQKENI. CDR3 nucleotide sequence: TGTGCCAGCTTATCACAGCTCCAAGAGACCCAGTACTTC. Amino acid sequence: CASLSQLQETQYF. Complete variable domain (other parts from reference TRBV18 and TRBJ2-5): NAGVMQNPRHLVRRRGQEARLRCSPMKGHSHVYWYRQLPEEGLKFMVYLQKENIIDESGMPKERFSAEFPKEGPSILRIQQVVRGDSAAYFCASLSQLQETQYFGPGTRLLVL.

The genes are TRBV30 and TRBJ1-2; 7 bases align to TRBD1. Germline CDR1 reads GTSNPN; CDR2 reads SVGIG (reference sequence). The CDR3 is made up of 14 amino acids. V lost 3 bases and J lost 7; bases outside the gene matches: 11. CDR3 in DNA: TGTGCCTGGAGGGGCACAGGGGCGGGCGGTGGCTACACCTTC. Amino acids: CAWRGTGAGGGYTF.

This sequence joins TRBV15 and TRBJ2-1; TRBD2 matches at 10 bases. The CDR3 totals 14 residues. V dropped 5 bases and J dropped 6; count of bases not matched to a gene: 4. Germline V CDR1 and CDR2: LNHNV, YYDKDF (reference sequence). This CDR3 reads CATSLAGGPNEQFF. CDR3 coding DNA: TGTGCCACCAGCTTAGCGGGAGGTCCCAATGAGCAGTTCTTC.

The chain combines TRBV29-1 with TRBJ2-2, with 10 bases matching TRBD2. Germline V CDR1 and CDR2: SQVTM, ANQGSEA. The CDR3 extends over 15 amino acids. V was clipped by 5 bases and J by 5 bases; unmatched bases: 8. The CDR3 sequence is CSVHGLAGVTGELFF. Here the CDR3 DNA reads TGCAGCGTTCATGGGCTAGCGGGAGTAACCGGGGAGCTGTTTTTT.

The gene calls are TRBV6-1 and TRBJ2-5; D call uncertain. Germline CDR1 reads MNHNS; CDR2 reads SASEGT. CDR3 size: 13 residues. Trimming left V 2 bases short and J 5 bases short, with 9 bases between. Here the CDR3 reads CASSESYVETQYF. CDR3 DNA: TGTGCCAGCAGTGAAAGTTACGTGGAGACCCAGTACTTC.

The V and J genes are TRBV4-1 and TRBJ2-2, with TRBD1 matching 9 bases. CDR3 size: 17 residues. Germline trimming cut 2 bases from V and 3 bases from J; bases unmatched to any gene: 7. CDR1 is MGHRA and CDR2 is YSYEKL in the germline V gene. The CDR3 region is CASSQPTGGRHTGELFF. CDR3 in DNA: TGCGCCAGCAGCCAACCTACAGGGGGCCGGCACACCGGGGAGCTGTTTTTT.

This clone was counted a single time. V usage is TRBV5-1 and J usage is TRBJ2-1, with TRBD2 identical over 12 bases. The trim removed 0 bases at V and 6 bases at J, leaving 4 bases unmatched. There are 16 residues in the CDR3. Germline assignment: CDR1 SGHRS and CDR2 YFSETQ. CDR3 nucleotide sequence: TGCGCCAGCAGCTTGGGACTAGCGGGAGTGAGCAATGAGCAGTTCTTC. Translating it yields CASSLGLAGVSNEQFF.

The rearrangement joins TRBV6-6 to TRBJ1-5; 7 bases match TRBD1. The CDR3 length is 14 residues. In germline, CDR1 is MNHNY, CDR2 SVGAGI (reference sequence). The junction had 7 bases not matched to a gene; V was cut back by 8 bases and J by 3 bases. The DNA of the CDR3 is TGTGCCAGCCGTAACGACAGGGACAATCAGCCCCAGCATTTT. This codes for CASRNDRDNQPQHF.

The chain joins TRBV10-3 to TRBJ2-2; TRBD2 aligns across 14 bases. CDR1 and CDR2 (germline): ENHRY, SYGVKD. J lost 4 bases, V lost 1 base, and 2 bases had no gene match. The CDR3 sequence is 17 residues long. The DNA of the CDR3 is TGTGCCATCAGTGAGTGGGGACTAGCGGGAGCCACCGGGGAGCTGTTTTTT. Translation: CAISEWGLAGATGELFF.